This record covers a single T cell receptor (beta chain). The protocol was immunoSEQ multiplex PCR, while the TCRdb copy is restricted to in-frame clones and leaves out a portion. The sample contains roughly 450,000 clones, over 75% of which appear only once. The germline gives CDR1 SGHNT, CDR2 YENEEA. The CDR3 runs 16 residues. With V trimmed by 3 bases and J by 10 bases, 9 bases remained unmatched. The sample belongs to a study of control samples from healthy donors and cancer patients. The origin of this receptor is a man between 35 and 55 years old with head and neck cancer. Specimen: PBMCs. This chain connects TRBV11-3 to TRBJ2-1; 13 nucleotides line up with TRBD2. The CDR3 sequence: CASSFTSGRAGGEQFF. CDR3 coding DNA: TGTGCCAGCAGCTTCACTAGCGGGAGGGCTGGTGGGGAGCAGTTCTTC.